The 9 T cell receptor beta chains presented below share a single source sample, sequenced in a study of response to subunit inactivated influenza vaccine. In TCRdb, the RT-PCR reads were re-called with MiXCR into one record per CDR3 protein. The table includes under 200,000 distinct CDR3 sequences, approximately 10% detected once. Sequencing was performed on non-naive T cells sorted from PBMCs, taken 40 to 50 days after vaccination. These receptors all come from a man aged 45 to 65 who received an inactivated influenza vaccine.

This clonotype turned up a few times. J is TRBJ1-5 and V is TRBV16; D may be TRBD1 (6 bases). Trimming pared 2 bases from V and 10 bases from J, leaving 15 bases between. The length of the CDR3 is 14 residues. In germline, CDR1 is KGHSY, CDR2 FQNENV. CDR3 sequence reads: CASSQGQPSSPQHF. CDR3 in DNA: TGTGCCAGCAGCCAAGGACAGCCCTCTTCACCCCAGCATTTT.

Ten or more counts support this clonotype. The CDR3 protein is CASSGDRNNEQFF. The CDR3 bases are TGTGCCAGCAGCGGGGACAGAAACAATGAGCAGTTCTTC. V usage is TRBV11-2 and J usage is TRBJ2-1, with 7 nucleotides matching TRBD1. The V segment lost 5 bases and the J segment 5 bases; nucleotides outside the gene matches: 3. The CDR3 is made up of 13 amino acids. Per germline, CDR1 SGHAT and CDR2 FQNNGV.

The table lists this clonotype with many counts. J is TRBJ1-1 and V is TRBV3-1, with a possible D match to TRBD1 (5 bases). Trimming removed 4 bases at V and 5 bases at J, with 11 bases between. The germline V gene encodes CDR1 LGHDT and CDR2 YNNKEL (reference sequence). CDR3 size: 13 residues. The CDR3 reads CASSPSGQTEAFF. DNA for the CDR3: TGTGCCAGCAGCCCCAGCGGACAAACTGAAGCTTTCTTT. The whole variable domain, filled in from reference TRBV3-1 and TRBJ1-1, reads DTAVSQTPKYLVTQMGNDKSIKCEQNLGHDTMYWYKQDSKKFLKIMFSYNNKELIINETVPNRFSPKSPDKAHLNLHINSLELGDSAVYFCASSPSGQTEAFFGQGTRLTVV.

The V and J genes are TRBV20-1 and TRBJ2-1; 9 nucleotides match TRBD1. V shed 5 bases and J 4 bases; nucleotides not matched to a gene: 6. This CDR3 comprises 14 residues. CDR1 is DFQATT and CDR2 is SNEGSKA in the germline V gene (reference sequence). The CDR3 sequence: CSADPGQGYNEQFF. DNA of the CDR3: TGCAGTGCTGATCCGGGACAGGGTTACAATGAGCAGTTCTTC.

The DNA for the CDR3 is TGTGCCAGCAAGGAGGCGGGGGGCGCGTCCTACAATGAGCAGTTCTTC. Protein: CASKEAGGASYNEQFF. The chain links TRBV6-2 or TRBV6-3 to TRBJ2-1, with TRBD2 identical over 8 bases. Germline V CDR1 and CDR2: MNHEY, SVGEGT. This CDR3 is built from 16 residues. The J segment lost 1 base and the V segment lost 7 bases, leaving 9 bases of the junction unmatched.

This chain connects TRBV29-1 to TRBJ2-5; 7 bases align to TRBD1. V shed 7 bases and J 2 bases; nucleotides not matched to a gene: 1. This CDR3 region has 11 residues. CDR1 SQVTM and CDR2 ANQGSEA come from the germline V gene. CDR3: CSADRQETQYF. The CDR3 DNA reads TGCAGCGCGGACAGGCAAGAGACCCAGTACTTC.

This clonotype was seen only a few times. The V gene is TRBV30, the J gene TRBJ2-2; D is perhaps TRBD1 (5 bases). The CDR3 is 13 amino acids. The V gene's germline CDR1 is GTSNPN and CDR2 SVGIG (reference sequence). V shed 0 bases and J shed 7 bases, with 9 bases lying between them. CDR3 protein: CAWSVGAIGELFF. CDR3 bases: TGTGCCTGGAGTGTAGGGGCAATCGGGGAGCTGTTTTTT.

In its sample, this clonotype was seen a few times. J is TRBJ1-5 and V is TRBV5-6; TRBD1 aligns across 9 bases. CDR3 length equals 16 residues. The germline gives CDR1 SGHDT, CDR2 YYEEEE. Trimming took 4 bases from V and 1 from J; bases not matched to a gene: 6. The CDR3 spells CASSKGTGRSNQPQHF. The CDR3 DNA sequence: TGTGCCAGCAGCAAAGGGACAGGGAGGAGCAATCAGCCCCAGCATTTT.

This chain joins TRBV6-1 and TRBJ1-6, with a possible D match to TRBD1 (5 bases). The germline V gene encodes CDR1 MNHNS and CDR2 SASEGT. Trimming shortened V by 10 bases and J by 5 bases, and 15 bases separated the two germline ends. This CDR3 region has 14 residues. The CDR3 is CAMRVGTNNSPLHF. For the CDR3, the DNA is TGTGCCATGAGGGTGGGGACGAATAATTCACCCCTCCACTTT.